What follows describes a single T cell receptor (beta chain). Unique molecular identifiers were affixed to single, distinct cDNA molecules. TCRdb re-analysed the 5' RACE reads in MiXCR, keeping a single row per CDR3 protein. The sample yields tens of thousands of distinct CDR3 sequences, over 9.5% seen once. These data belong to a study of early T cells in non-severe SARS-CoV-2 infection. V shed 5 bases and J shed 5 bases, with 12 bases lying between them. CDR1 and CDR2 (germline): SEHNR, FQNEAQ (reference sequence). This CDR3 is 13 amino acids long. The gene calls are TRBV7-9 and TRBJ2-5; tentatively, D is TRBD1 or TRBD2 (6 bases each). Material: whole blood, obtained at baseline. The TCR comes from an adult who was a healthcare worker with PCR-confirmed SARS-CoV-2 infection or an uninfected control (not recorded which). CDR3 DNA sequence: TGTGCCAGCAGCGGGTCGGGGGCCGAGACCCAGTACTTC. This sequence encodes CASSGSGAETQYF.